The clone carrying this TCR beta chain occurred a few times. Its target is unknown. From the RT-PCR reads, TCRdb called clonotypes with MiXCR, one entry per CDR3 protein. Of some 550,000 distinct CDR3 sequences in the sample, under 30% were seen once. The sample comes from a study of response to subunit inactivated influenza vaccine. Whole-study findings and limits: Authors suggested few new T cells are recruited by each seasonal influenza vaccination.

These data also formed part of another study, on T cells expressing NK-cell markers. That report adds: Production of TCR beta cDNA relied on 5'RACE template switching with UMIs. Seropositivity for HCMV was found in seven of the eight sequenced donors, with one seronegative. Where a few donors were concerned, these clonotypes also led the CD3+CD56-NKG2C+ fraction.

The clonotype originates from a middle-aged man who received an inactivated influenza vaccine. The material was CD4+ T cells sorted from PBMCs, obtained 11 to 12 days after vaccination.

CDR3 region: CASSARLGQDPFNSPLHF. The CDR3 coding sequence is TGTGCCAGCAGCGCCCGATTGGGACAGGACCCTTTTAATTCACCCCTCCACTTT. The rearrangement joins TRBV9 to TRBJ1-6; 8 nucleotides match TRBD1. This CDR3 is 18 amino acids long. After removal of 3 bases from V and 6 bases from J, the junction contained 14 bases not matched to a gene. Germline V gives CDR1 SGDLS, CDR2 YYNGEE.